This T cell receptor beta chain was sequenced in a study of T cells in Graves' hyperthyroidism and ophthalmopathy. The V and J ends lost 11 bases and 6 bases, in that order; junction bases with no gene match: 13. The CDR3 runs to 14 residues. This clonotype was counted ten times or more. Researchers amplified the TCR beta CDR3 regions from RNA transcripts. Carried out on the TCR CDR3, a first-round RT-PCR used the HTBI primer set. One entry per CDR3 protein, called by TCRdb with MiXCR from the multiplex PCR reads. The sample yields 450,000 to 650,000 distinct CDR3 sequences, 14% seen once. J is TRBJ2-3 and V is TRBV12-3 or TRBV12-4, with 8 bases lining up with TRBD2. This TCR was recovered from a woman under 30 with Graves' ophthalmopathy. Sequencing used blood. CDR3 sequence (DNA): TGTGCCGTTCGGACAGCGGGAGTAGGCGATACGCAGTATTTT. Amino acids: CAVRTAGVGDTQYF.